The rows below give T cell receptor beta chains drawn from one sample of a study of blood T cell repertoires in COVID-19. The table came from immunoSEQ multiplex PCR; TCRdb's copy has only in-frame clones and leaves some out. The sample gives about 200,000 clones, approximately 80% of which show up once; 25% to 35% is in the top ten. Material: peripheral blood. The receptors derive from a man aged 35 to 55 with acute or convalescent COVID-19. Both conserved end residues are part of each CDR3. The D gene is left open where the match is weak.

J,V,D,CDR3
TRBJ1-2,TRBV6-1,NA,CASSDRIYGYTF
TRBJ2-3,TRBV6-2/TRBV6-3,NA,CASSLGQPTTDTQYF
TRBJ2-2,TRBV19,NA,CASKWRAGELFF
TRBJ1-1,TRBV6-2/TRBV6-3,NA,CASSLPGRVRTEAFF
TRBJ2-1,TRBV9,TRBD2,CASSLDPVLAGGAGEQFF
TRBJ2-4,TRBV6-4,NA,CASSDSQGNIQYF
TRBJ1-2,TRBV28,NA,CASSFRGIGTYGYTF
TRBJ2-2,TRBV11-3,TRBD2,CASSPDGRLAGGELFF
TRBJ1-5,TRBV19,NA,CASSIDRGGNQPQHF
TRBJ1-3,TRBV18,NA,CASSPRQGPGNTIYF
TRBJ1-2,TRBV7-8,NA,CASSFALTTPGYGYTF
TRBJ2-7,TRBV6-5,TRBD1,CASSRDRSSYEQYF
TRBJ2-7,TRBV4-1,TRBD2,CASSQIAGPPYEQYF
TRBJ1-1,TRBV4-3,NA,CASSQETGSFKAFF
TRBJ1-2,TRBV7-2,NA,CASSIQGSDGYTF
TRBJ2-6,TRBV7-8,TRBD2,CASSTPLGRAGANVLTF
TRBJ2-1,TRBV7-2,TRBD2,CASSPRTSGRDEQFF
TRBJ1-1,TRBV3-1/TRBV3-2,TRBD1,CASSPPSTAGGLAFF
TRBJ2-1,TRBV19,TRBD2,CASSRRTSGNNEQFF
TRBJ1-1,TRBV4-2,TRBD1,CASSQVPPGRGLPRMNTEAFF
TRBJ2-3,TRBV27,NA,CASGHPRTDTQYF
TRBJ1-3,TRBV6-6,TRBD1,CASSTGTDGNTIYF
TRBJ2-7,TRBV6-1,TRBD2,CASSEGLAGSYYEQYF
TRBJ1-2,TRBV19,NA,CASKAPGEGWGYTF
TRBJ1-2,TRBV15,NA,CATSRLSGTLDYGYTF
TRBJ2-3,TRBV10-3,TRBD1,CAISTGGGGGDTQYF
TRBJ2-3,TRBV28,NA,CASSYPLALSSTDTQYF
TRBJ1-3,TRBV7-2,NA,CASSSNPTGSGNTIYF
TRBJ2-7,TRBV12-3/TRBV12-4,TRBD1,CASSSYRGYEQYF
TRBJ2-1,TRBV9,TRBD2,CASSGGLAYNEQFF
TRBJ1-2,TRBV9,NA,CASSVPGQIGGYTF
TRBJ2-7,TRBV15,TRBD2,CATSRRGGRSREQYF
TRBJ1-4,TRBV24-1,NA,CATSESSNEKLFF
TRBJ2-1,TRBV2,TRBD2,CASGLAGTGYNEQFF
TRBJ1-2,TRBV6-6,NA,CASSLTGSNYGYTF
TRBJ2-7,TRBV10-3,TRBD1,CAIRDTGARSSYEQYF
TRBJ2-7,TRBV5-1,TRBD2,CASSFGGSDEQYF
TRBJ1-1,TRBV7-8,NA,CASSIEVTEAFF
TRBJ1-4,TRBV21-1,NA,CASSPREGIPREKLFF
TRBJ2-7,TRBV27,NA,CASTPDPGEGREQYF
TRBJ1-5,TRBV2,NA,CASTRSGQPQHF
TRBJ2-1,TRBV7-9,NA,CASSLSSRGDEQFF
TRBJ1-5,TRBV6-6,NA,CASSGQSNQPQHF
TRBJ2-2,TRBV15,TRBD2,CATSRRQAGAGELFF
TRBJ1-3,TRBV18,TRBD1,CASVRDRQINTIYF
TRBJ1-5,TRBV4-3,NA,CASSQGSGQCGDQPQHF
TRBJ2-3,TRBV7-3,TRBD2,CASTHSGRAPDTQYF
TRBJ2-7,TRBV6-5,NA,CASKTGIASYEQYF
TRBJ2-3,TRBV25-1,TRBD1,CASSHDGTGTGGPDTQYF
TRBJ2-7,TRBV4-2,NA,CASSQVRGISYEQYF
TRBJ2-5,TRBV2,TRBD2,CASRGTSGRAWETQYF
TRBJ2-2,TRBV7-3,NA,CASSLGAAGELFF
TRBJ2-1,TRBV7-2,TRBD2,CASSLAWLAGGPSSYNEQFF
TRBJ2-2,TRBV14,TRBD2,CASSQVGLAAYANTGELFF
TRBJ1-2,TRBV28,NA,CASSLYTDGTGYTF
TRBJ1-2,TRBV2,NA,CASSADSSRGYTF
TRBJ1-2,TRBV7-8,NA,CASSLAGMTYGYTF